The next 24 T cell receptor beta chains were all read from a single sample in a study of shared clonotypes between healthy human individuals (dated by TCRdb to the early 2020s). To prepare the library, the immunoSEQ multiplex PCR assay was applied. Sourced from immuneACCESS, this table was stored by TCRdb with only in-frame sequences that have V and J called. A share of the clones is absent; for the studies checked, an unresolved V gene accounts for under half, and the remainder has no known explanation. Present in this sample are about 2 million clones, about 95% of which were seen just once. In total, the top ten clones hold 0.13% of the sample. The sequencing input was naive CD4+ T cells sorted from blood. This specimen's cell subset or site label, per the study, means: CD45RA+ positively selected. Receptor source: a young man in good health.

Here the CDR3 reads CASGLPRGNGYTEAFF. CDR3 sequence (DNA): TGTGCTAGTGGTTTACCTCGGGGGAATGGGTACACTGAAGCTTTCTTT. The rearrangement links TRBV12-5 to TRBJ1-1; TRBD1 might be the D (5 bases). The CDR3 sequence is 16 residues long. With 3 bases removed from V and 3 bases from J, the gap between germline ends came to 17 bases. In germline, CDR1 is LGHNT, CDR2 FRNRAP.

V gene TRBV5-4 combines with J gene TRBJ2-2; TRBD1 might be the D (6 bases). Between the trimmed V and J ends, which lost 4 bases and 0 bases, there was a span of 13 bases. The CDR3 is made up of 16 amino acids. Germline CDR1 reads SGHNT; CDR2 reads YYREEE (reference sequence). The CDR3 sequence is CASSQGQTANTGELFF. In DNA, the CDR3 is TGTGCCAGCAGCCAAGGACAGACCGCGAACACCGGGGAGCTGTTTTTT.

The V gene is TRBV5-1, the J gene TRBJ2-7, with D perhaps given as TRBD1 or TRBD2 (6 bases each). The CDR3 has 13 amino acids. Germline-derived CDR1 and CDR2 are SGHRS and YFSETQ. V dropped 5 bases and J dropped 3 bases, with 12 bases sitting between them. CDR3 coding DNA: TGCGCCAGCAGAGGGGGGCAGCACTACGAGCAGTACTTC. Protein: CASRGGQHYEQYF.

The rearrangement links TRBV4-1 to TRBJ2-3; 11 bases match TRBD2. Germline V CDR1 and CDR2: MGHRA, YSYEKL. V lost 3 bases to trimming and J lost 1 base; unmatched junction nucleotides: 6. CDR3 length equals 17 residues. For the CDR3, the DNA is TGCGCCAGCAGCCAGATACTAGCGGGAGCGGGCACAGATACGCAGTATTTT. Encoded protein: CASSQILAGAGTDTQYF.

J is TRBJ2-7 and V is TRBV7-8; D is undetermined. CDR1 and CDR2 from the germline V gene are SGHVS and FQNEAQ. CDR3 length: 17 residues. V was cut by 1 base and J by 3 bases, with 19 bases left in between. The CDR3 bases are TGTGCCAGCAGCTTAGTCGCTTCCAGCTCAGAGAACTACGAGCAGTACTTC. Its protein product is CASSLVASSSENYEQYF.

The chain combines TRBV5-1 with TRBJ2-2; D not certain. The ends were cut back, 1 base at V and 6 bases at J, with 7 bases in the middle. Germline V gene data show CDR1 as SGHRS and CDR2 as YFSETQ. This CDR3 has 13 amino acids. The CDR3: CASSLLQAGELFF. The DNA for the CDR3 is TGCGCCAGCAGCTTGTTGCAGGCCGGGGAGCTGTTTTTT.

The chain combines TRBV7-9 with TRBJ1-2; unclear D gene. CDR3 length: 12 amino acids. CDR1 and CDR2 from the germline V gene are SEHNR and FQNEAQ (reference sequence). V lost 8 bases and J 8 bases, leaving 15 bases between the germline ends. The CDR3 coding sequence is TGTGCCAGCGGTGGCAGCCTCCTAGGCTACACCTTC. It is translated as CASGGSLLGYTF. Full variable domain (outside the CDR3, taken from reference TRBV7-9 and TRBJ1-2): DTGVSQNPRHKITKRGQNVTFRCDPISEHNRLYWYRQTLGQGPEFLTYFQNEAQLEKSRLLSDRFSAERPKGSFSTLEIQRTEQGDSAMYLCASGGSLLGYTFGSGTRLTVV.

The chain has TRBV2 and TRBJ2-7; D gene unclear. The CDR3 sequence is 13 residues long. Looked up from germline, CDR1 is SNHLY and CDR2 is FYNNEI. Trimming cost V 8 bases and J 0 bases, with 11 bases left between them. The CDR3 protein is CASDDDFSYEQYF. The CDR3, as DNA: TGTGCCAGCGATGACGACTTCTCCTACGAGCAGTACTTC.

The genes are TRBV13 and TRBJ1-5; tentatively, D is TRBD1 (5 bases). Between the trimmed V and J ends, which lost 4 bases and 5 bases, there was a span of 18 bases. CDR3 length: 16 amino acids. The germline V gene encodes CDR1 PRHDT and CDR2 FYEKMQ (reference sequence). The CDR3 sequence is CASSYGDSGNDQPQHF. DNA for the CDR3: TGTGCCAGCAGCTACGGGGACTCAGGGAATGATCAGCCCCAGCATTTT.

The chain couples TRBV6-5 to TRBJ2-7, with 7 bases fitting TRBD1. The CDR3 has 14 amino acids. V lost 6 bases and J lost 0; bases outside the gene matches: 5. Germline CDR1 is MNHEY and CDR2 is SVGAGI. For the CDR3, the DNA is TGTGCCAGCAGCAGCGACAGGGACTCCTACGAGCAGTACTTC. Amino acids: CASSSDRDSYEQYF.

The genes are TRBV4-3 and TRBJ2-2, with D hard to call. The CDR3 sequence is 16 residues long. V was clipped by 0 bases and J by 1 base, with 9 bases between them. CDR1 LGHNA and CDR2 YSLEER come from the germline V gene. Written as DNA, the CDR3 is TGCGCCAGCAGCCAAGATCATGCTTGGAACACCGGGGAGCTGTTTTTT. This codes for CASSQDHAWNTGELFF.

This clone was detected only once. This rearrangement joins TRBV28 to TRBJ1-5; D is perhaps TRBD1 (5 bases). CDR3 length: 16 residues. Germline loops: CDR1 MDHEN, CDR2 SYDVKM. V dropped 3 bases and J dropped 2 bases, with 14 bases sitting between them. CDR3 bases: TGTGCCAGCAGTTTCACAAGACAGTTAGGCAATCAGCCCCAGCATTTT. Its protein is CASSFTRQLGNQPQHF.

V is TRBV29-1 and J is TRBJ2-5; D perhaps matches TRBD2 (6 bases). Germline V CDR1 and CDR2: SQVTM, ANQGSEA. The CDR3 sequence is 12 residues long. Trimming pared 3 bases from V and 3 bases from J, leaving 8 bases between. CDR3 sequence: CSVEREEETQYF. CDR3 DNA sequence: TGCAGCGTTGAGAGGGAGGAAGAGACCCAGTACTTC.

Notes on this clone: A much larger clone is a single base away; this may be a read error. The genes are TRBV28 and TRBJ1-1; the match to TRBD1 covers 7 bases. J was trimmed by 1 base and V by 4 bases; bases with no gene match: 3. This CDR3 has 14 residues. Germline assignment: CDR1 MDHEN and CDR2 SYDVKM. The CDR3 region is CASSSTGRNTEAFF. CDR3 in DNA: TGTGCCAGCAGTTCGACAGGGCGGAACACTGAAGCTTTCTTT.

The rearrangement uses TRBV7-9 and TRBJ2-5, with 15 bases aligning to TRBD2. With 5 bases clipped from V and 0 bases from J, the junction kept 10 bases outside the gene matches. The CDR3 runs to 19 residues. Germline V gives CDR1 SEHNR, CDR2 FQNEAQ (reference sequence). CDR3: CASSPGGLAGGLYQETQYF. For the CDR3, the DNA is TGTGCCAGCAGCCCCGGGGGACTAGCGGGAGGCCTGTACCAAGAGACCCAGTACTTC.

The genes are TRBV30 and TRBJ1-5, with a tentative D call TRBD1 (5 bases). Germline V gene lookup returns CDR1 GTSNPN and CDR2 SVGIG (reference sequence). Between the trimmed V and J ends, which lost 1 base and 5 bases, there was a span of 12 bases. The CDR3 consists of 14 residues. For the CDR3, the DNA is TGTGCCTGGAGTGAGTGGAGGGGATATCAGCCCCAGCATTTT. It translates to CAWSEWRGYQPQHF. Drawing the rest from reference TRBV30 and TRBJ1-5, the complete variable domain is SQTIHQWPATLVQPVGSPLSLECTVEGTSNPNLYWYRQAAGRGLQLLFYSVGIGQISSEVPQNLSASRPQDRQFILSSKKLLLSDSGFYLCAWSEWRGYQPQHFGDGTRLSIL.

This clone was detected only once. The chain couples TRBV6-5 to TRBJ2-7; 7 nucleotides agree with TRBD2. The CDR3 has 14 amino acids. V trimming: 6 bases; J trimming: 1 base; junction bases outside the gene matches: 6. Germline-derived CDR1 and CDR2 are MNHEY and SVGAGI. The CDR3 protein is CASRRDYDSYEQYF. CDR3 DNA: TGTGCCAGCAGGCGGGACTACGATTCCTACGAGCAGTACTTC.

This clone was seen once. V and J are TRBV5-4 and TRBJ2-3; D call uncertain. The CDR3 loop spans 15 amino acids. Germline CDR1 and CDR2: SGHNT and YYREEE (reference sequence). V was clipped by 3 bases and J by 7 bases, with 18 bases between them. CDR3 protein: CASSYGLEKVNTQYF. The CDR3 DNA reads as TGTGCCAGCAGCTACGGGTTAGAGAAGGTGAATACGCAGTATTTT.

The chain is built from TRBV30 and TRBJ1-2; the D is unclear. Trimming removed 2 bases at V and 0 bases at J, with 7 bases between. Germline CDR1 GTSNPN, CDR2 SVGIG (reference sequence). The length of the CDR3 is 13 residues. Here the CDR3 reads CAWSKGSNYGYTF. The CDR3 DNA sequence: TGTGCCTGGAGTAAGGGTTCTAACTATGGCTACACCTTC.

This CDR3 is CASGRDSRYGYTF. The CDR3, as DNA: TGCGCCAGCGGACGGGACTCGAGGTATGGCTACACCTTC. The V gene is TRBV10-1, the J gene TRBJ1-2, with D possibly TRBD1 on 5 matching bases. Germline values: CDR1 WNHNN, CDR2 SYGVQD (reference sequence). The V end was cut by 8 bases, the J end by 5 bases, with 15 bases between. The CDR3 length is 13 residues.

CDR3: CASSPYQGANTEAFF. For the CDR3, the DNA is TGTGCCAGCTCACCATATCAGGGGGCGAACACTGAAGCTTTCTTT. The chain uses TRBV18 and TRBJ1-1, with 8 nucleotides matching TRBD1. Trimming cost V 2 bases and J 1 base; bases outside gene matches: 3. The CDR3 is made up of 15 amino acids. Germline CDR1 is KGHSH and CDR2 is LQKENI.

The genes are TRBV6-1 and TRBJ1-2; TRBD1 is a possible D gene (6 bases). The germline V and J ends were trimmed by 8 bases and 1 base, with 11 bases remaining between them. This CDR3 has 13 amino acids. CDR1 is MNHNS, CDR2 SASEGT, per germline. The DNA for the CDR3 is TGTGCCAGCGGAGGGGGGTTTAACTATGGCTACACCTTC. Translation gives CASGGGFNYGYTF.

The CDR3 sequence: CAGTSRVSGELFF. Here the CDR3 DNA reads TGTGCCGGGACTTCGAGGGTATCCGGGGAGCTGTTTTTT. The chain employs TRBV30 and TRBJ2-2; possible D gene TRBD2, 6 bases. Germline V lookup: CDR1 GTSNPN, CDR2 SVGIG (reference sequence). The germline V and J ends were trimmed by 8 bases and 6 bases, with 16 bases remaining between them. The CDR3 runs to 13 residues.

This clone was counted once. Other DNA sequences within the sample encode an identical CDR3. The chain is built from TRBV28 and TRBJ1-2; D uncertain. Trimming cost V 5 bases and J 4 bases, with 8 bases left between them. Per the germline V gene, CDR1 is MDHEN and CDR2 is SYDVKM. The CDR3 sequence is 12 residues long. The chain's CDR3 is CASSRDFYGYTF. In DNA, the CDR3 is TGTGCCAGCAGTAGAGATTTCTATGGCTACACCTTC.